This is a list of T cell receptor beta chains from one sample in a study of T cell responses to AZD1222 COVID-19 vaccine. Method: immunoSEQ multiplex PCR; TCRdb's copy keeps in-frame clones and lacks some. The sample has about 150,000 clones, just over 90% seen once; the top ten hold under 2%. This specimen consisted of peripheral blood, obtained on day 0 of AZD1222 vaccination. These receptors all come from an adult in good health. Each CDR3 is given with its conserved first and last residue. D genes are given only for firm matches. Not every row has a clone size; where given, it reads once, few, many or a size class.

J gene	clone size	V gene	D gene	CDR3 DNA	CDR3 protein
TRBJ2-2	.	TRBV2	TRBD2	TGTGCCAGCACTAAGCGGGACTCTGGCCGCGGGGAGCTGTTTTTT	CASTKRDSGRGELFF
TRBJ1-1	.	TRBV29-1	.	TGCAGCGTTGTACCAGCGAACACTGAAGCTTTCTTT	CSVVPANTEAFF
TRBJ2-1	.	TRBV9	TRBD2	TGTGCCAGCAGCGTGGGACTAGCGGGAGTCCGTAATGAGCAGTTCTTC	CASSVGLAGVRNEQFF
TRBJ1-2	once	TRBV5-6	.	TGTGCCAGCAGCTTGTTTCCGGGGAACTATGGCTACACCTTC	CASSLFPGNYGYTF
TRBJ2-1	.	TRBV4-2	TRBD2	TGTGCCAGCAGCCATCCCCCTAGCGGCCCAGATGAGCAGTTCTTC	CASSHPPSGPDEQFF
TRBJ1-1	.	TRBV6-5	.	TGTGCCAGCCGTTACTCAGTGGAGCCGAACACTGAAGCTTTCTTT	CASRYSVEPNTEAFF
TRBJ1-1	.	TRBV3-1/TRBV3-2	.	TGTGCCAGCAGCCCCGGTAGGGCGGGCACTGAAGCTTTCTTT	CASSPGRAGTEAFF
TRBJ1-4	.	TRBV6-5	TRBD1	TGTGCCAGCAGTTATACAGGGGATCGTAATGAAAAACTGTTTTTT	CASSYTGDRNEKLFF
TRBJ1-1	.	TRBV5-1	.	TGCGCCAGCAGCTTGGAGGGTCAAAACACTGAAGCTTTCTTT	CASSLEGQNTEAFF
TRBJ1-4	.	TRBV11-2	.	TGTGCCAGCAGCTTAAGAGTCAGCCCTAGTACTAATGAAAAACTGTTTTTT	CASSLRVSPSTNEKLFF
TRBJ1-3	.	TRBV5-6	.	TGTGCCAGCAGCGGCCAAGGAAACACCATATATTTT	CASSGQGNTIYF
TRBJ2-1	.	TRBV5-5	.	TGTGCCAGCAGCCAGGCAGGAGTCTCCTACAATGAGCAGTTCTTC	CASSQAGVSYNEQFF
TRBJ1-5	.	TRBV27	.	TGTGCCAGCAGATCAATTAAAGGGGGAAGGAGCAATCAGCCCCAGCATTTT	CASRSIKGGRSNQPQHF
TRBJ2-5	.	TRBV18	.	TGTGCCAGCTCACCACCTAGGGAGACCCAGTACTTC	CASSPPRETQYF
TRBJ1-4	.	TRBV6-1	.	TGTGCCAGCAGTGAATACCCGGGGGGCCGGGGTGAAAAACTGTTTTTT	CASSEYPGGRGEKLFF
TRBJ1-1	once	TRBV15	TRBD1	TGTGCCACCAGCTCACGGACAGGGGTGAACACTGAAGCTTTCTTT	CATSSRTGVNTEAFF
TRBJ1-1	.	TRBV6-5	.	TGTGCCAGCAGTTACTCGAGGGGTGGGACTGAAGCTTTCTTT	CASSYSRGGTEAFF
TRBJ2-7	.	TRBV6-4	.	TGTGCCAGCACGGGGTCAGAACCTACACCTTCCCACTACGAGCAGTACTTC	CASTGSEPTPSHYEQYF
TRBJ2-7	.	TRBV7-9	.	TGTGCCAGCAGCTTAAGTAGGGGACCCTACGAGCAGTACTTC	CASSLSRGPYEQYF
TRBJ2-1	.	TRBV2	.	TGTGCCAGCAGTGAAACTTCGGCTACTCTTTACAATGAGCAGTTCTTC	CASSETSATLYNEQFF
TRBJ1-1	.	TRBV6-5	TRBD1	TGTGCCACCCAGTCCTTACAGGGGGGGATTACTGAAGCTTTCTTT	CATQSLQGGITEAFF
TRBJ1-6	once	TRBV27	TRBD1	TGTGCCAGCAGTTTGACAGGGGACTATAATTCACCCCTCCACTTT	CASSLTGDYNSPLHF
TRBJ1-5	.	TRBV5-4	TRBD1	TGTGCCAGCAGCCAACAGGGGACTGGCGATCAGCCCCAGCATTTT	CASSQQGTGDQPQHF
TRBJ1-2	few	TRBV9	.	TGTGCCAGCAGAGTCGGACATGGGGCAGGGTTCGGAGGCTACACCTTC	CASRVGHGAGFGGYTF
TRBJ1-1	.	TRBV9	.	TGTGCCAGCAGCGGGACCGGGGTGCTCGGAGTGAACACTGAAGCTTTCTTT	CASSGTGVLGVNTEAFF
TRBJ2-7	.	TRBV13	TRBD2	TGTGCCAGCAGCTTAGGGAGACTAGCGGGGGGGACCTACGAGCAGTACTTC	CASSLGRLAGGTYEQYF
TRBJ1-1	.	TRBV6-5	.	TGTGCCAGCGAATTATACGGCGACAACACTGAAGCTTTCTTT	CASELYGDNTEAFF
TRBJ1-3	.	TRBV21-1	.	TGTGCCAGCAGCAAGTCAAGGAAGCCAGGGGGTTTTGGAAACACCATATATTTT	CASSKSRKPGGFGNTIYF
TRBJ2-2	.	TRBV4-1	.	TGCGCCAGCAGCCAAGGGCAAGGGAGTGGGTACACCGGGGAGCTGTTTTTT	CASSQGQGSGYTGELFF
TRBJ2-1	.	TRBV12-3/TRBV12-4	.	TGTGCCAGCAGTTTTTTCCATGAGCAGTTCTTC	CASSFFHEQFF
TRBJ2-5	.	TRBV11-2	TRBD2	TGTGCCAGCAGCCGACTAGCGGGGGAAGGGACCCAGTACTTC	CASSRLAGEGTQYF
TRBJ2-5	once	TRBV5-1	.	TGCGCCAGCAGCTTCATGGGTTTCCAAGAGACCCAGTACTTC	CASSFMGFQETQYF
TRBJ1-1	.	TRBV12-5	.	TGTGCTAGTGGTTTGGTATATGGGGGGGAAGCTTTCTTT	CASGLVYGGEAFF
TRBJ1-2	.	TRBV6-6	TRBD1	TGTGCCAGCAGTTCTCCGCGGGACAGGGTTTCCTATGGCTACACCTTC	CASSSPRDRVSYGYTF
TRBJ1-3	once	TRBV19	TRBD1	TGTGCCAGTAGTACTGGACAGGTCTCTGGAAACACCATATATTTT	CASSTGQVSGNTIYF
TRBJ2-2	.	TRBV3-1/TRBV3-2	TRBD2	TGTGCCAGCAGCTCCAATAGCGGGAGGGCCGGCGGGGAGCTGTTTTTT	CASSSNSGRAGGELFF
TRBJ1-4	.	TRBV30	.	TGTGCCTGGAGTCAGGGAACTAATGAAAAACTGTTTTTT	CAWSQGTNEKLFF
TRBJ1-5	.	TRBV9	.	TGTGCCAGCAGCGTAGGGTCGAATCAGCCCCAGCATTTT	CASSVGSNQPQHF
TRBJ1-5	.	TRBV7-9	.	TGTGCCAGCAGCCTCAGGGGAGGCAATCAGCCCCAGCATTTT	CASSLRGGNQPQHF
TRBJ1-1	.	TRBV11-3	.	TGTGCCAGCAGCTCCCTGACCCGGGCGGGGACTGAAGCTTTCTTT	CASSSLTRAGTEAFF
TRBJ1-3	.	TRBV6-1	.	TGTGCCAGCAGTGTATTTTGGGAGAGCTCTGGAAACACCATATATTTT	CASSVFWESSGNTIYF
TRBJ1-1	.	TRBV21-1	.	TGTGCCAGCAGCAATGGGGACAGGAACACTGAAGCTTTCTTT	CASSNGDRNTEAFF
TRBJ1-2	.	TRBV7-2	.	TGTGCCAGCAGCTTAAAGGGGGGTTGGGAGTATGGCTACACCTTC	CASSLKGGWEYGYTF
TRBJ2-1	.	TRBV7-3	.	TGTGCCAGCAGCTTAACGTTCGGCTCCGAAAGTGAGCAGTTCTTC	CASSLTFGSESEQFF
TRBJ2-1	.	TRBV19	.	TGTGCCAGTAGTCCAAGGACTCTCCACAATGAGCAGTTCTTC	CASSPRTLHNEQFF
TRBJ2-7	.	TRBV19	.	TGTGCCAGTAGTAATCCCGGGGGGCAGCGGACCTACGAGCAGTACTTC	CASSNPGGQRTYEQYF
TRBJ2-2	.	TRBV9	.	TGTGCCAGCAGCGTAGTAGGGGGGAACACCGGGGAGCTGTTTTTT	CASSVVGGNTGELFF
TRBJ1-4	.	TRBV9	TRBD1	TGTGCCAGCAGCCTGACAGGGGGAGATGAAAAACTGTTTTTT	CASSLTGGDEKLFF
TRBJ1-1	.	TRBV10-3	.	TGTGCCATCAAAGATACAACTAACACTGAAGCTTTCTTT	CAIKDTTNTEAFF